This paragraph reports one TCR beta chain. Antigen unknown. With 5 bases clipped from V and 3 bases from J, the junction kept 3 bases outside the gene matches. The CDR3 totals 13 residues. The V gene's germline CDR1 is WNHNN and CDR2 SYGVQD (reference sequence). These data are taken from a study of siplizumab effects on memory and regulatory T cells. Study-level results: Naive T cells appeared more varied than memory cells and looked like key alloresponse contributors. Suppressive function of proliferating Tregs from siplizumab cultures was not confirmed.

The data were produced by immunoSEQ multiplex PCR, yet TCRdb's version contains in-frame clones alone and is incomplete. The table includes some 97,000 clones, less than 95% detected once. Sequencing was done on a sample of non-Treg CD4+ T cells sorted from blood. This rearrangement joins TRBV10-1 to TRBJ1-1; 7 bases align to TRBD1. The TCR comes from a human donor in good health. The CDR3 sequence is CASSRDRDTEAFF. For the CDR3, the DNA is TGCGCCAGCAGTCGGGACAGAGACACTGAAGCTTTCTTT.